The clone carrying this TCR beta chain was observed a few times. The antigen is not known. PCR primers comprised 60 Vbeta and 13 Jbeta primers. Assay used: immunoSEQ multiplex PCR; TCRdb lists only in-frame clones, some missing. The profile covers more than 85,000 clones, with over 70% appearing a single time and 1.3% taken by the ten largest. The sample belongs to a study of cytomegalovirus exposure and HLA in healthy donors. Study details: A prior study identified 120 million or so unique TCR beta sequences from roughly 180 million T cells. Whole-study findings and limits: According to the study, around 160 TCR beta chains were cytomegalovirus-associated. Relative to equally common others, HLA-associated TCR beta chains showed greater clonal expansion in a later analysis. The study carried out a later analysis of TCR beta sequences. It associated roughly 17,000 of them with specific HLA alleles at a false discovery rate of 0.05.

Germline V gene sequence: CDR1 MDHEN, CDR2 SYDVKM. This CDR3 comprises 12 residues. Trimming stripped 2 bases from V and 11 bases from J, with 12 bases between. This sequence originates from a man aged 35 to 55 in good health and CMV-seronegative. Sequencing input: PBMCs. The chain is built from TRBV28 and TRBJ1-1, with D tentatively TRBD1 (6 bases). In DNA form, the CDR3 reads TGTGCCAGCAGTTTAGGGAAGGGGGACGCTTTCTTT. This sequence encodes CASSLGKGDAFF.